This passage covers 20 T cell receptor beta chains from one sample sequenced in a study of blood T cells in healthy people across ages. A sample-barcoded 5' primer and a J-beta primer mix were used in a second PCR of roughly 7 to 11 cycles. TCRdb re-analysed the 5' RACE reads in MiXCR, keeping a single row per CDR3 protein. The table includes 1.2 million to 1.5 million distinct CDR3 sequences, 40% to 50% detected once. The material sequenced was blood. The receptors here all came from a woman in her late teens or twenties in good health.

The chain couples TRBV14 to TRBJ2-7; D call uncertain. Germline CDR1 is SGHDN and CDR2 is FVKESK. The length of the CDR3 is 14 residues. Between the trimmed V and J ends, which lost 2 bases and 5 bases, there was a span of 13 bases. CDR3 residues: CASSQRKFSDEQYF. The CDR3 DNA reads TGTGCCAGCAGCCAACGGAAGTTTTCGGACGAGCAGTACTTC.

As to this clonotype: With a much larger clone just one base away, this may be a read error. The rearrangement joins TRBV20-1 to TRBJ2-5; D perhaps matches TRBD2 (7 bases). Germline V CDR1 and CDR2: DFQATT, SNEGSKA (reference sequence). The ends were cut back, 5 bases at V and 11 bases at J, with 24 bases in the middle. This CDR3 region has 14 residues. CDR3: CSAGRRGGYNEQYF. The CDR3 DNA reads as TGCAGTGCTGGGCGGAGGGGGGGGTACAATGAGCAGTACTTC.

This clonotype was seen only a few times. The chain has TRBV5-1 and TRBJ2-7; 9 nucleotides align to TRBD1. This CDR3 spans 14 amino acids. Germline V gives CDR1 SGHRS, CDR2 YFSETQ. V lost 5 bases and J lost 6; bases outside the gene matches: 9. The CDR3 region is CASSRRQGVGEQYF. In DNA form, the CDR3 reads TGCGCCAGCAGTCGTCGACAGGGGGTTGGCGAGCAGTACTTC.

The J gene is TRBJ1-1, the V gene TRBV20-1, with D uncertain. This CDR3 is built from 11 residues. The V gene's germline CDR1 is DFQATT and CDR2 SNEGSKA (reference sequence). The CDR3 spells CSASPNTEAFF. DNA for the CDR3: TGCAGCGCCTCACCGAACACTGAAGCTTTCTTT.

The chain has TRBV9 and TRBJ2-5; D gene uncertain. The end of the DNA fits TRBJ2-7 better, so the J call may be wrong. Germline CDR1 reads SGDLS; CDR2 reads YYNGEE. The CDR3 runs 12 residues. CDR3 in DNA: TGTGCCAGCAGCGCCTTCCGGGACGAGCAGTACTTC. Its protein product is CASSAFRDEQYF.

This clonotype was observed once. The chain joins TRBV5-1 to TRBJ1-1; D not certain. V lost 0 bases and J lost 1, with 7 bases in between. This CDR3 is 14 amino acids long. Germline V gene lookup returns CDR1 SGHRS and CDR2 YFSETQ. This CDR3 is CASSLAQENTEAFF. The CDR3 DNA reads TGCGCCAGCAGCTTGGCCCAGGAGAACACTGAAGCTTTCTTT.

This clonotype was seen only a few times. The chain joins TRBV20-1 to TRBJ1-2, with D tentatively TRBD1 (6 bases). Trimming pared 3 bases from V and 8 bases from J, leaving 16 bases between. Per the germline V gene, CDR1 is DFQATT and CDR2 is SNEGSKA (reference sequence). The CDR3 length is 13 residues. The chain's CDR3 is CSASNRDLRGYTF. CDR3 coding DNA: TGCAGTGCTAGCAACAGGGATTTACGGGGCTACACCTTC.

This chain connects TRBV27 to TRBJ1-5; 7 positions match TRBD1. V lost 5 bases to trimming and J lost 2 bases; unmatched junction nucleotides: 6. CDR1 and CDR2 from the germline V gene are MNHEY and SMNVEV (reference sequence). The CDR3 is made up of 15 amino acids. The CDR3 sequence is CASSRSQGGNQPQHF. The CDR3, as DNA: TGTGCCAGCAGTCGCAGCCAGGGGGGCAATCAGCCCCAGCATTTT.

The chain employs TRBV10-3 and TRBJ2-1, with a weak D call TRBD2 (6 bases). The CDR3 consists of 12 residues. Germline V gene lookup returns CDR1 ENHRY and CDR2 SYGVKD. Trimming removed 4 bases from V and 6 bases from J, with 7 bases in between. The CDR3 DNA is TGTGCCATCAGTGCGGGAGTCAATGAGCAGTTCTTC. This codes for CAISAGVNEQFF.

The table lists this clonotype with a count of one. The DNA for the CDR3 is TGTGCCAGCAGTGAAAGGGGGACAGGGGGCTTGGGTGAGCAGTTCTTC. Encoded protein: CASSERGTGGLGEQFF. The chain employs TRBV2 and TRBJ2-1; 12 nucleotides align to TRBD1. This CDR3 is 16 amino acids long. With V trimmed by 2 bases and J by 9 bases, 8 bases remained unmatched. Germline V CDR1 and CDR2: SNHLY, FYNNEI.

The genes are TRBV5-1 and TRBJ1-1, with 8 bases matching TRBD1. Trimming removed 4 bases from V and 5 bases from J; junction bases left unmatched: 19. The CDR3 contains 18 residues. The germline CDR1 and CDR2 sequences are SGHRS and YFSETQ. In nucleotides, the CDR3 is TGCGCCAGCAGCAACACAGACAGGGGAGTAAAGTCGGGGACTGAAGCTTTCTTT. Protein: CASSNTDRGVKSGTEAFF.

The J gene is TRBJ1-1, the V gene TRBV3-1; 8 bases are a match to TRBD1. V was clipped by 4 bases and J by 0 bases; unmatched bases: 7. This CDR3 has 16 amino acids. In germline, CDR1 is LGHDT, CDR2 YNNKEL (reference sequence). CDR3 in DNA: TGTGCCAGCAGCCCCCGACAGGGGACTATGAACACTGAAGCTTTCTTT. Translated, it gives CASSPRQGTMNTEAFF.

This clonotype occurred a few times. V gene TRBV25-1 combines with J gene TRBJ1-2, with no clear D. The germline gives CDR1 MGHDK, CDR2 SYGVNS. V dropped 4 bases and J dropped 4 bases, with 13 bases sitting between them. This CDR3 is built from 14 residues. The CDR3 sequence: CASSGTAPTYGYTF. The CDR3 nucleotides are TGTGCCAGCAGTGGGACCGCTCCTACCTATGGCTACACCTTC.

Notes on this clonotype: The germline gene is not matched at one end of the junction; a read error may be the cause. The chain is built from TRBV10-3 and TRBJ2-3, with a weak D call TRBD2 (5 bases). The CDR3 runs 15 residues. From germline, CDR1 is ENHRY and CDR2 SYGVKD. CDR3 nucleotide sequence: TGTGCCATCAGTGACGGGCGGGCTAGCACAGATACGCTGTATTTT. The encoded protein is CAISDGRASTDTLYF.

V gene TRBV12-5 combines with J gene TRBJ1-5; D is uncertain. The CDR3 extends over 14 amino acids. Trimming cost V 2 bases and J 9 bases, with 14 bases left between them. Germline CDR1 LGHNT, CDR2 FRNRAP. Here the CDR3 reads CASGLLLVGRPQHF. The CDR3 nucleotides are TGTGCTAGTGGTTTGCTATTGGTCGGACGGCCCCAGCATTTT.

V usage is TRBV3-1 and J usage is TRBJ2-5, with D possibly called TRBD1 or TRBD2 (5 bases each). Germline V gives CDR1 LGHDT, CDR2 YNNKEL (reference sequence). Trimming shortened V by 3 bases and J by 4 bases, and 9 bases separated the two germline ends. The CDR3 loop spans 13 amino acids. The CDR3 region is CASSQSGTETQYF. The CDR3 DNA reads as TGTGCCAGCAGCCAGTCCGGGACAGAGACCCAGTACTTC.

The gene calls are TRBV20-1 and TRBJ1-3; maybe TRBD1 (5 bases). The length of the CDR3 is 14 residues. Trimming took 2 bases from V and 0 from J, leaving 8 bases between them. CDR1 is DFQATT, CDR2 SNEGSKA, per germline (reference sequence). CDR3 sequence (DNA): TGCAGTGCTAGAAGCGGGGGCTCTGGAAACACCATATATTTT. Amino acids: CSARSGGSGNTIYF.

The J gene is TRBJ2-7, the V gene TRBV6-2 or TRBV6-3, with D unresolved. V was cut by 1 base and J by 2 bases, with 12 bases left in between. From germline, CDR1 is MNHEY and CDR2 SVGEGT. This CDR3 has 15 amino acids. The CDR3 is CASSYYLAATYEQYF. Written as DNA, the CDR3 is TGTGCCAGCAGTTACTATCTGGCGGCCACCTACGAGCAGTACTTC.

The V gene is TRBV7-2, the J gene TRBJ2-3, with TRBD2 matching 7 bases. Germline values: CDR1 SGHTA, CDR2 FQGNSA. J gave up 0 bases and V 2 bases, and 5 bases lay outside the gene matches. The CDR3 sequence is 16 residues long. The CDR3 nucleotides read TGTGCCAGCAGCTTAATGGGGGGGAGCAGCACAGATACGCAGTATTTT. Protein sequence: CASSLMGGSSTDTQYF.

The CDR3 loop reads CASSQVGTSGGQETQYF. Here the CDR3 DNA reads TGTGCCAGCAGCCAGGTCGGGACTAGCGGGGGCCAAGAGACCCAGTACTTC. V gene TRBV4-2 combines with J gene TRBJ2-5; 14 bases line up with TRBD2. The CDR3 consists of 17 residues. Germline values: CDR1 LGHNA, CDR2 YNFKEQ. V shed 3 bases, J shed 1 base, and the junction held 4 bases outside the gene matches.